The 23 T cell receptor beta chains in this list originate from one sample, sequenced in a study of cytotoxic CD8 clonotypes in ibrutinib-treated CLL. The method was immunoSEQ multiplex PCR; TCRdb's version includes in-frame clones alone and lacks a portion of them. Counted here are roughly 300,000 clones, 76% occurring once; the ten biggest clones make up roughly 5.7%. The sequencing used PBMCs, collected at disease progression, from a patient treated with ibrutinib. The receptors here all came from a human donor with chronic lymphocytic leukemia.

The CDR3 bases are TGCAGCGTTGTTTTTATTAGGACACCATTCTCCTATGGCTACACCTTC. It encodes CSVVFIRTPFSYGYTF. The chain is built from TRBV29-1 and TRBJ1-2; D possibly corresponds to TRBD1 (5 bases). Trimming cost V 4 bases and J 4 bases, with 22 bases left between them. Germline V lookup: CDR1 SQVTM, CDR2 ANQGSEA. The CDR3 runs to 16 residues.

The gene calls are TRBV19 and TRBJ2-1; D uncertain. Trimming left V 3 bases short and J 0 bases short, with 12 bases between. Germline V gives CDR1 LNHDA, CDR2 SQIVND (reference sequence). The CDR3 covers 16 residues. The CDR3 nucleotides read TGTGCCAGTAGTATCTACGGCGCCCGCTCCTACAATGAGCAGTTCTTC. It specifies CASSIYGARSYNEQFF.

The CDR3 nucleotides read TGTGCCAGCAGCGTATCAGGGACTATGGGCTACGAGCAGTACTTC. This encodes CASSVSGTMGYEQYF. The chain has TRBV9 and TRBJ2-7; 7 nucleotides agree with TRBD2. Germline CDR1 and CDR2: SGDLS and YYNGEE. After removal of 1 base from V and 3 bases from J, the junction contained 7 bases not matched to a gene. This CDR3 is 15 amino acids long.

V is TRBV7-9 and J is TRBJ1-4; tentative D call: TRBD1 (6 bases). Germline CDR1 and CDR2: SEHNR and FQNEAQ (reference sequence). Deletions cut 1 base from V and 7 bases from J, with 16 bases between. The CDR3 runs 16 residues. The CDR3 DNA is TGTGCCAGCAGCTTAGACCTCCCAGGGGCGGGTGAAAAACTGTTTTTT. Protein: CASSLDLPGAGEKLFF. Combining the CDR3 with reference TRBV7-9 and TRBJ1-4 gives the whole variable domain DTGVSQNPRHKITKRGQNVTFRCDPISEHNRLYWYRQTLGQGPEFLTYFQNEAQLEKSRLLSDRFSAERPKGSFSTLEIQRTEQGDSAMYLCASSLDLPGAGEKLFFGSGTQLSVL.

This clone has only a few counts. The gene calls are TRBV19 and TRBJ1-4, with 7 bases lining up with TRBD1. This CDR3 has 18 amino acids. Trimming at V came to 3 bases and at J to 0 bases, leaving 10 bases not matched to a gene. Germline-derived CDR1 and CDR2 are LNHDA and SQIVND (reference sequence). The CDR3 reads CASSIWQGVLATNEKLFF. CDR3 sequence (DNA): TGTGCCAGTAGTATCTGGCAGGGGGTCCTCGCAACTAATGAAAAACTGTTTTTT.

The CDR3 DNA reads as TGCGCCAGCAGCTGGGGGACAGGGAATCAGCCCCAGCATTTT. Residues: CASSWGTGNQPQHF. The J gene is TRBJ1-5, the V gene TRBV5-1; 9 bases line up with TRBD1. This CDR3 is built from 14 residues. CDR1 and CDR2 (germline): SGHRS, YFSETQ. V shed 3 bases, J shed 4 bases, and the junction held 2 bases outside the gene matches.

This chain's CDR3 is CASTIKASGNEQFF. The CDR3 DNA follows: TGTGCCAGCACCATAAAGGCCTCGGGAAATGAGCAGTTCTTC. The chain has TRBV6-1 and TRBJ2-1; D is possibly TRBD2 (5 bases). Germline assignment: CDR1 MNHNS and CDR2 SASEGT. CDR3 length equals 14 residues. V was shortened by 7 bases and J by 7 bases, with 17 bases between the two germline ends.

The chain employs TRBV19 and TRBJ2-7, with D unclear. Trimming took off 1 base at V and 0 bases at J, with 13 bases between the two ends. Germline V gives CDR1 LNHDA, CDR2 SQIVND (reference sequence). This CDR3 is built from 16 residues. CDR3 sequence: CASSIGWAGFSYEQYF. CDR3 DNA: TGTGCCAGTAGTATAGGGTGGGCAGGATTCTCCTACGAGCAGTACTTC.

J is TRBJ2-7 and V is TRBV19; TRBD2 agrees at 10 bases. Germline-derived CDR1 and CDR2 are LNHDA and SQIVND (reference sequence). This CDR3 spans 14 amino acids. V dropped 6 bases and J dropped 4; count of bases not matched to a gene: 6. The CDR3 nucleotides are TGTGCCAGTAGAGGACTAGCGGACCCTTACGAGCAGTACTTC. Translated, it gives CASRGLADPYEQYF.

For the CDR3, the DNA is TGTGCCATCAGTGAGTCGACCGGGGGGAACTATGGCTACACCTTC. Its translation: CAISESTGGNYGYTF. The chain is built from TRBV10-3 and TRBJ1-2; D perhaps matches TRBD1 (5 bases). V lost 0 bases, J lost 2 bases, and 10 bases lay in between. CDR1 is ENHRY and CDR2 is SYGVKD in the germline V gene. The CDR3 has 15 amino acids.

CDR3 DNA: TGTGCCAGCAGTTTAAGCGGGAGGTACGAGCAGTACTTC. Its translation: CASSLSGRYEQYF. This chain connects TRBV27 to TRBJ2-7; 9 bases are a match to TRBD2. V gave up 2 bases and J gave up 4 bases; unmatched junction bases: 0. Germline-derived CDR1 and CDR2 are MNHEY and SMNVEV (reference sequence). The CDR3 extends over 13 amino acids.

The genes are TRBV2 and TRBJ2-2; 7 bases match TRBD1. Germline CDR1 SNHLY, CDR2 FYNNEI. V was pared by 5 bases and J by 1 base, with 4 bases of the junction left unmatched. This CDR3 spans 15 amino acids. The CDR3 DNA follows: TGTGCCAGCAGTCGACAGGGAATGAACACCGGGGAGCTGTTTTTT. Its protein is CASSRQGMNTGELFF.

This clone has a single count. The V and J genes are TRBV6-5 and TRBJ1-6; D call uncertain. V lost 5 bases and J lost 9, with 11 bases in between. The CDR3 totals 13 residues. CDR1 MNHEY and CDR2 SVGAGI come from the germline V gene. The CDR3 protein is CASSTKMGSPLHF. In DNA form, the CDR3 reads TGTGCCAGCAGTACAAAGATGGGTTCACCCCTCCACTTT.

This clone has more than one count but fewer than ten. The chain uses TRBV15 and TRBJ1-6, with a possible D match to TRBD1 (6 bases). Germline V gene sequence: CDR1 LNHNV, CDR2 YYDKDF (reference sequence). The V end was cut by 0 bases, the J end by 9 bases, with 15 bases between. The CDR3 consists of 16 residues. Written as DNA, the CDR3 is TGTGCCACCAGCAGAGATCGTGGGACACTGATTTCACCCCTCCACTTT. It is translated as CATSRDRGTLISPLHF.

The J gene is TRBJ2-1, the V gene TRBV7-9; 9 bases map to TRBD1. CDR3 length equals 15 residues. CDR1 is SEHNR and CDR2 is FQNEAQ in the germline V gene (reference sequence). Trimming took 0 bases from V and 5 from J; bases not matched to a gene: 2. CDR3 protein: CASSLAGQGNNEQFF. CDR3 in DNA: TGTGCCAGCAGCTTAGCGGGACAGGGCAACAATGAGCAGTTCTTC.

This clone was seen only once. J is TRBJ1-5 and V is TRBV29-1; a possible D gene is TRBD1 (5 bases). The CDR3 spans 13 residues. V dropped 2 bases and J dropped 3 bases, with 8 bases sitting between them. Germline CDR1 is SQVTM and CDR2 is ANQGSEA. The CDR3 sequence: CSVETGHNQPQHF. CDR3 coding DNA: TGCAGCGTTGAAACAGGTCACAATCAGCCCCAGCATTTT.

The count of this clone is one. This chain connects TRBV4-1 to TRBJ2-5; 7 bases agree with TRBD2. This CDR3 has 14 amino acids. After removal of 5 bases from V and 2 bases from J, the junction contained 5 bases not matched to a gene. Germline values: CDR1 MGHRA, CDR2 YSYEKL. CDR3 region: CASSTQAGQETQYF. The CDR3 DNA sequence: TGCGCCAGCAGCACCCAAGCGGGACAAGAGACCCAGTACTTC.

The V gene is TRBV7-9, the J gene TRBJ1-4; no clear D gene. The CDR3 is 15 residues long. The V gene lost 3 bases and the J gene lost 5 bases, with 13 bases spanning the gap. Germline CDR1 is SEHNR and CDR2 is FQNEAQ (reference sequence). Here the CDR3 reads CASSFFGQINEKLFF. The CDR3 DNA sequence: TGTGCCAGCAGCTTTTTCGGGCAGATAAATGAAAAACTGTTTTTT.

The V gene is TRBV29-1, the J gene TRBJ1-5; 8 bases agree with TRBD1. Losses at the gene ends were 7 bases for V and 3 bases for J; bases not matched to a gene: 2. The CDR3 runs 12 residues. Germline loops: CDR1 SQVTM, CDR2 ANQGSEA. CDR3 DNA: TGCAGCGCAGGGGGCCTCAATCAGCCCCAGCATTTT. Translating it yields CSAGGLNQPQHF.

The CDR3 protein is CASSSRDRVYTSTDTQYF. CDR3 DNA sequence: TGTGCCAGCAGCTCCCGGGACAGAGTTTATACTAGCACAGATACGCAGTATTTT. The J gene is TRBJ2-3, the V gene TRBV5-4, with TRBD1 identical over 7 bases. Germline CDR1 is SGHNT and CDR2 is YYREEE (reference sequence). The CDR3 is made up of 18 amino acids. The ends lost 3 bases at V and 0 bases at J; junction bases unmatched: 13. Complete variable domain (other parts from reference TRBV5-4 and TRBJ2-3): ETGVTQSPTHLIKTRGQQVTLRCSSQSGHNTVSWYQQALGQGPQFIFQYYREEENGRGNFPPRFSGLQFPNYSSELNVNALELDDSALYLCASSSRDRVYTSTDTQYFGPGTRLTVL.

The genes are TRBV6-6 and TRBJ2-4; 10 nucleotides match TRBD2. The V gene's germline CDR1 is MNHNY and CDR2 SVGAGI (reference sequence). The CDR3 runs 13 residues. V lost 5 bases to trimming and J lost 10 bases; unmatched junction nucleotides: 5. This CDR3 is CASSIAGGGIQYF. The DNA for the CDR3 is TGTGCCAGCAGTATAGCGGGGGGTGGTATTCAGTACTTC.

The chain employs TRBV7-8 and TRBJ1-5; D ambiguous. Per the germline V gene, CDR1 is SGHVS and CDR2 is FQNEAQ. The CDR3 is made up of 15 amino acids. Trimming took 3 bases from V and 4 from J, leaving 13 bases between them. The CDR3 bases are TGTGCCAGCAGCTTTTCTCAGAGGGATAATCAGCCCCAGCATTTT. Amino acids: CASSFSQRDNQPQHF.

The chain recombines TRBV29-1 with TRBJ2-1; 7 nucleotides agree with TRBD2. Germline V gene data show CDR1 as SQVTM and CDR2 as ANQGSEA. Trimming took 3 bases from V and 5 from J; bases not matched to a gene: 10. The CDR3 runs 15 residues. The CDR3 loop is CSVDRGREWHNEQFF. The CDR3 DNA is TGCAGCGTTGATCGAGGGAGGGAGTGGCACAATGAGCAGTTCTTC.